The rows below give T cell receptor beta chains drawn from one sample of a study of shared clonotypes between healthy human individuals. The table came from immunoSEQ multiplex PCR; TCRdb's copy has only in-frame clones and leaves some out. The table records hundreds of thousands of clones, roughly 96% of them present only once. The sequencing input was naive CD8+ T cells sorted from blood. These receptor sequences come from a woman aged 30 to 39 in good health. The CDR3 runs from the conserved cysteine through the conserved F or W. D genes are given only for firm matches. Clone size appears in some rows only: once, few, many, or a class for an expanded clone.

clone_size,cdr3_length,d_call,v_call,j_call,cdr3_nt,cdr3_aa
.,15,TRBD2,TRBV9,TRBJ2-1,TGTGCCAGCAGCGTAGATGGGGGAGGGCACAATGAGCAGTTCTTC,CASSVDGGGHNEQFF
.,15,.,TRBV11-2,TRBJ2-2,TGTGCCAGCAGCTTAGGGGTTGCGAACACCGGGGAGCTGTTTTTT,CASSLGVANTGELFF
.,16,TRBD2,TRBV12-5,TRBJ2-1,TGTGCTAGTGGTTTGACCTCTAGCGGGAGATCCCATGAGCAGTTCTTC,CASGLTSSGRSHEQFF
.,14,.,TRBV7-2,TRBJ2-1,TGTGCCAGCAGCTTAGAGGGGCATTTCAATGAGCAGTTCTTC,CASSLEGHFNEQFF
.,11,.,TRBV5-6,TRBJ2-1,TGTGCCAGCAGCTTGGTAGGCGAGCAGTTCTTC,CASSLVGEQFF
.,15,.,TRBV7-9,TRBJ1-4,TGTGCCAGCAGCCCCGAGGGGGGCGGTTCTGAAAAACTGTTTTTT,CASSPEGGGSEKLFF
.,16,TRBD2,TRBV19,TRBJ2-7,TGTGCCAGTAGTATTCTTACGGCTAGCGGTCCCTACGAGCAGTACTTC,CASSILTASGPYEQYF
.,10,.,TRBV7-9,TRBJ2-1,TGTGCCAGCAGCTGGAATGAGCAGTTCTTC,CASSWNEQFF
.,15,TRBD2,TRBV5-1,TRBJ2-7,TGCGCCAGCAGCCAAGGACTAGCGGGGCCCTACGAGCAGTACTTC,CASSQGLAGPYEQYF
.,14,TRBD1,TRBV27,TRBJ2-3,TGTGCCAGCAGTCGGACAGGGCACACAGATACGCAGTATTTT,CASSRTGHTDTQYF
.,13,.,TRBV19,TRBJ1-2,TGTGCCAGTAGTATACAGGGTGGCTATGGCTACACCTTC,CASSIQGGYGYTF
.,16,TRBD1,TRBV10-1,TRBJ2-3,TGCGCCAGCAGTGGGGACCTGGGACAGGGAACAGATACGCAGTATTTT,CASSGDLGQGTDTQYF
.,15,TRBD1,TRBV15,TRBJ2-7,TGTGCCACCAGCAGAGTTGAGGGACAGGCCTACGAGCAGTACTTC,CATSRVEGQAYEQYF
.,13,.,TRBV13,TRBJ2-5,TGTGCCAGCAGCTTAGTCGGCCAAGAGACCCAGTACTTC,CASSLVGQETQYF
once,13,.,TRBV11-2,TRBJ2-7,TGTGCCAGCAGACCTCAGGAGGGTTACGAGCAGTACTTC,CASRPQEGYEQYF
.,17,TRBD1,TRBV4-1,TRBJ1-5,TGCGCCAGCAGCCGCTCGGACTCCGGGACAGGGAATCAGCCCCAGCATTTT,CASSRSDSGTGNQPQHF
.,13,.,TRBV15,TRBJ2-1,TGTGCCACCAGCAACTCTTGGGCTAATGAGCAGTTCTTC,CATSNSWANEQFF
.,14,.,TRBV19,TRBJ2-3,TGTGCCAGTAGTAACGGACTGTACACAGATACGCAGTATTTT,CASSNGLYTDTQYF
.,14,TRBD2,TRBV5-6,TRBJ2-4,TGTGCCAGCAGCTTGGGACTAGCGGGGAACATTCAGTACTTC,CASSLGLAGNIQYF
.,13,.,TRBV27,TRBJ1-1,TGTGCCAGCAGTATTTACTGGGGCACTGAAGCTTTCTTT,CASSIYWGTEAFF
.,16,.,TRBV28,TRBJ2-7,TGTGCCAGCAGTGTTCGGACGGCAGGGTTTTCCTACGAGCAGTACTTC,CASSVRTAGFSYEQYF
.,15,.,TRBV6-5,TRBJ2-4,TGTGCCAGCAGCGCCAACGCGGGCGGGAAAAACATTCAGTACTTC,CASSANAGGKNIQYF
.,16,TRBD2,TRBV19,TRBJ2-3,TGTGCCAGTAGTATTTTTGGCGGGAGTTTTCAAGATACGCAGTATTTT,CASSIFGGSFQDTQYF
.,16,TRBD2,TRBV11-2,TRBJ2-7,TGTGCCAGCAGCTCCGGGACTAGCGGGAGACGGGGAGAGCAGTACTTC,CASSSGTSGRRGEQYF
.,15,TRBD2,TRBV10-3,TRBJ2-3,TGTGCCATCAGTGAGGCGGGAGGGCTGGGAGATACGCAGTATTTT,CAISEAGGLGDTQYF
.,16,.,TRBV7-6,TRBJ1-1,TGTGCCAGCAGCTTAGGCCAAAGAGGGAAGAACACTGAAGCTTTCTTT,CASSLGQRGKNTEAFF
.,12,.,TRBV13,TRBJ2-7,TGTGCCAGCAGCTCCCACTCCTACGAGCAGTACTTC,CASSSHSYEQYF
.,16,TRBD1,TRBV5-6,TRBJ2-7,TGTGCCAGCAGCTTGATGACAGGGGGTAATCTCTACGAGCAGTACTTC,CASSLMTGGNLYEQYF
.,14,TRBD2,TRBV10-3,TRBJ2-1,TGTGCCATCAGCGAAGCGGGAGGGCTCAATGAGCAGTTCTTC,CAISEAGGLNEQFF
.,12,.,TRBV11-2,TRBJ2-1,TGTGCCAGTTCAGGCTTGGGCAATGAGCAGTTCTTC,CASSGLGNEQFF
.,15,TRBD1,TRBV7-2,TRBJ2-3,TGTGCCAGCAGCTTAGGACAGGGGAGCACAGATACGCAGTATTTT,CASSLGQGSTDTQYF
.,13,.,TRBV11-2,TRBJ2-1,TGTGCCAGCAGCGGGTCTAACTACAATGAGCAGTTCTTC,CASSGSNYNEQFF
.,15,TRBD2,TRBV6-1,TRBJ2-1,TGTGCCAGCAGTACCTGGACTAGCGGGAGCAATGAGCAGTTCTTC,CASSTWTSGSNEQFF
.,14,TRBD2,TRBV28,TRBJ2-7,TGTGCCAGCAGACCTCCCGGGACTACCTACGAGCAGTACTTC,CASRPPGTTYEQYF
once,13,.,TRBV27,TRBJ1-2,TGTGCCAGCAGTTTAAGCAGGATAAATGGCTACACCTTC,CASSLSRINGYTF
.,15,TRBD2,TRBV9,TRBJ2-3,TGTGCCAGCAGCGTAGGAGCGGGGAGCACAGATACGCAGTATTTT,CASSVGAGSTDTQYF